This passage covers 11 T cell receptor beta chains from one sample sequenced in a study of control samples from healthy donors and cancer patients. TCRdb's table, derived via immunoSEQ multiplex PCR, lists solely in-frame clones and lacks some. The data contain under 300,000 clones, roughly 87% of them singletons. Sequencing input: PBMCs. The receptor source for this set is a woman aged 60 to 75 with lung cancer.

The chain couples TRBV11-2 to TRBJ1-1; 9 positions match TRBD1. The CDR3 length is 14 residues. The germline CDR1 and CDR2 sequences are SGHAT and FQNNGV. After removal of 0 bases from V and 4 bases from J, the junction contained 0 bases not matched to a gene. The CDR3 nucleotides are TGTGCCAGCAGCTTAGAGACAGGGGGCACTGAAGCTTTCTTT. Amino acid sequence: CASSLETGGTEAFF.

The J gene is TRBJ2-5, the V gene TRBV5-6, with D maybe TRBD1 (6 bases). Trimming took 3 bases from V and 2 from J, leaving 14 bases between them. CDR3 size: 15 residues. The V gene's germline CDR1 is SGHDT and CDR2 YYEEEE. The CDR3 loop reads CASSWALTGQETQYF. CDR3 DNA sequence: TGTGCCAGCAGCTGGGCCCTGACAGGTCAAGAGACCCAGTACTTC.

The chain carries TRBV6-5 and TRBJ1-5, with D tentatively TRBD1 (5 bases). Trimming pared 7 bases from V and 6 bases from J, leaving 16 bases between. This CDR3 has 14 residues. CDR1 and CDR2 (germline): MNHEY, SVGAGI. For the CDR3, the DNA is TGTGCCAGCATCGAGCAGGGTATGGGTCAGCCCCAGCATTTT. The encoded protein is CASIEQGMGQPQHF.

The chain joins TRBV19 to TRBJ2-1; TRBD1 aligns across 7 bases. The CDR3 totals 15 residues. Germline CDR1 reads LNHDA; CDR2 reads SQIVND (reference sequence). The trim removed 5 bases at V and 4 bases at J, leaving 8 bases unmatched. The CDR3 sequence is CASSVRQGLYNEQFF. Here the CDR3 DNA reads TGTGCCAGTAGTGTTCGACAGGGTCTTTACAATGAGCAGTTCTTC. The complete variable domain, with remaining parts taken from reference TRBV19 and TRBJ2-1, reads DGGITQSPKYLFRKEGQNVTLSCEQNLNHDAMYWYRQDPGQGLRLIYYSQIVNDFQKGDIAEGYSVSREKKESFPLTVTSAQKNPTAFYLCASSVRQGLYNEQFFGPGTRLTVL.

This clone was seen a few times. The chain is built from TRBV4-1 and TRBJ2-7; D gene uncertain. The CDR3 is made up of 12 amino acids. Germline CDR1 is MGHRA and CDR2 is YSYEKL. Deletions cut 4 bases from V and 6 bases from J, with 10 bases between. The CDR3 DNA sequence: TGCGCCAGCAGCCCGATCGGCGGCGAGCAGTACTTC. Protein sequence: CASSPIGGEQYF.

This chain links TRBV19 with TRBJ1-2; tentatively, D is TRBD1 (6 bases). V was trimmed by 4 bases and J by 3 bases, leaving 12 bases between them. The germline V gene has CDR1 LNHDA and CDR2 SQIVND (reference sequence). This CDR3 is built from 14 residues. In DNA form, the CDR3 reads TGTGCCAGTAGTACCCGGGACAACGACTATGGCTACACCTTC. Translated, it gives CASSTRDNDYGYTF. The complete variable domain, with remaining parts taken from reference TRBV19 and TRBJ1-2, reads DGGITQSPKYLFRKEGQNVTLSCEQNLNHDAMYWYRQDPGQGLRLIYYSQIVNDFQKGDIAEGYSVSREKKESFPLTVTSAQKNPTAFYLCASSTRDNDYGYTFGSGTRLTVV.

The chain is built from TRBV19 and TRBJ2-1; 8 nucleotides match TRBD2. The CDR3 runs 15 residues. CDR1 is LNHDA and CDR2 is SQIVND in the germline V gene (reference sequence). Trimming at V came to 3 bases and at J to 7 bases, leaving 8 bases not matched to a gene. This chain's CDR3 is CASSIRAGVKNEQFF. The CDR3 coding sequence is TGTGCCAGTAGTATCCGAGCGGGAGTGAAAAATGAGCAGTTCTTC.

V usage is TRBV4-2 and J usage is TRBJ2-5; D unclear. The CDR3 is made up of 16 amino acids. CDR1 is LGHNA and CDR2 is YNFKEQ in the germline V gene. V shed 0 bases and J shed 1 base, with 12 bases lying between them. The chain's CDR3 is CASSQEALQIQETQYF. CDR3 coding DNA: TGTGCCAGCAGCCAAGAGGCTCTCCAGATCCAAGAGACCCAGTACTTC.

The DNA of the CDR3 is TGTGCCAGCAGTTACTCACGGGGGGGGCGGCAGCCCCAGCATTTT. This gives the protein CASSYSRGGRQPQHF. The chain has TRBV6-5 and TRBJ1-5, with TRBD1 as a possible D gene (6 bases). This CDR3 is built from 15 residues. The V and J ends lost 0 bases and 7 bases respectively, with 13 bases between them. Germline CDR1 and CDR2: MNHEY and SVGAGI.

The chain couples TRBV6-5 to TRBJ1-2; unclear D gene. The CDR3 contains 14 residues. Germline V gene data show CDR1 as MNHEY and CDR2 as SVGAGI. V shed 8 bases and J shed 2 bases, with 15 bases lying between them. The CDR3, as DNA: TGTGCCAGCGGAAGACCACGGACCAACTATGGCTACACCTTC. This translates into CASGRPRTNYGYTF.

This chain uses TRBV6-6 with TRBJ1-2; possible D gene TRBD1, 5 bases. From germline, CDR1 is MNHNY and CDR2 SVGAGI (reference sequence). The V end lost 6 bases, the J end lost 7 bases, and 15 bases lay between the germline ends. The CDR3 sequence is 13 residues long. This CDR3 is CASSSVGGGGYTF. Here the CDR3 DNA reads TGTGCCAGCAGCTCGGTGGGGGGGGGTGGCTACACCTTC.